This is a list of T cell receptor beta chains from one sample in a study of neurological immune-mediated disorders. TCRdb re-called the 5' RACE reads with MiXCR, one entry per CDR3 protein. The data contain tens of thousands of distinct CDR3 sequences, more than 4% of them singletons. The sequenced material came from PBMCs. The receptors come from a man aged 50 to 60 with multiple sclerosis. Both conserved end residues are part of each CDR3. D genes are given only for firm matches. The size field is filled for only some rows; it gives once, few, many or a size class.

D gene: TRBD1; J gene: TRBJ1-1; V gene: TRBV6-6; clone size: few; CDR3 protein: CASSYSTGARSEAFF; CDR3 DNA: TGTGCCAGCAGTTACTCGACAGGGGCTAGGAGTGAAGCTTTCTTT
D gene: .; J gene: TRBJ2-7; V gene: TRBV18; clone size: many; CDR3 protein: CASSPPMESEQYF; CDR3 DNA: TGTGCCAGCTCACCACCAATGGAGAGCGAGCAGTACTTC
D gene: TRBD1; J gene: TRBJ2-3; V gene: TRBV7-7; clone size: .; CDR3 protein: CASSRRTGHTDTQYF; CDR3 DNA: TGTGCTAGCAGCAGAAGGACAGGACACACAGATACGCAGTATTTT
D gene: TRBD1; J gene: TRBJ1-4; V gene: TRBV5-8; clone size: many; CDR3 protein: CASSSGTATNEKLFF; CDR3 DNA: TGTGCCAGCAGCAGCGGGACAGCAACTAATGAAAAACTGTTTTTT
D gene: .; J gene: TRBJ1-4; V gene: TRBV28; clone size: many; CDR3 protein: CASSLEVTRREKLFF; CDR3 DNA: TGTGCCAGCAGCCTGGAGGTTACAAGGAGGGAAAAACTGTTTTTT
D gene: TRBD2; J gene: TRBJ2-7; V gene: TRBV28; clone size: many; CDR3 protein: CASRPSGGSGKF; CDR3 DNA: TGTGCCAGCAGACCCTCCGGTGGTAGCGGGAAGTTC
D gene: .; J gene: TRBJ1-2; V gene: TRBV5-1; clone size: many; CDR3 protein: CASTSEGGYGYTF; CDR3 DNA: TGCGCCAGCACCTCCGAAGGAGGCTATGGCTACACCTTC
D gene: .; J gene: TRBJ1-2; V gene: TRBV5-6; clone size: few; CDR3 protein: CASSLVGALTKGYGYTF; CDR3 DNA: TGTGCCAGCAGCTTGGTTGGTGCCCTAACAAAGGGCTATGGCTACACCTTC
D gene: TRBD1; J gene: TRBJ1-2; V gene: TRBV25-1; clone size: many; CDR3 protein: CASSESGTAKSYGYTF; CDR3 DNA: TGTGCCAGCAGTGAATCCGGGACAGCGAAATCCTATGGCTACACCTTC
D gene: .; J gene: TRBJ1-4; V gene: TRBV5-1; clone size: many; CDR3 protein: CASSSDGQREKLFF; CDR3 DNA: TGCGCCAGCAGCTCGGACGGACAGCGTGAAAAACTGTTTTTT
D gene: TRBD1; J gene: TRBJ1-6; V gene: TRBV6-6; clone size: many; CDR3 protein: CASSDDRDRGPSPLHF; CDR3 DNA: TGTGCCAGCAGTGACGACCGGGACAGGGGGCCCTCACCCCTCCACTTT
D gene: .; J gene: TRBJ1-5; V gene: TRBV15; clone size: many; CDR3 protein: CATSRELGQPQNF; CDR3 DNA: TGTGCCACCAGCAGAGAACTTGGGCAGCCCCAGAATTTT
D gene: TRBD2; J gene: TRBJ2-1; V gene: TRBV7-9; clone size: many; CDR3 protein: CASSLAPRLAGGDVSEQFF; CDR3 DNA: TGTGCCAGCAGCTTAGCGCCTAGACTAGCGGGAGGTGATGTCTCTGAGCAGTTCTTC
D gene: .; J gene: TRBJ2-7; V gene: TRBV28; clone size: many; CDR3 protein: CASEGLSSYEQYF; CDR3 DNA: TGTGCCAGCGAGGGACTCAGCTCCTACGAGCAGTACTTC
D gene: TRBD2; J gene: TRBJ2-3; V gene: TRBV20-1; clone size: many; CDR3 protein: CSARDRISGGTDTQYF; CDR3 DNA: TGCAGTGCTAGAGATCGGATTAGCGGGGGCACAGATACGCAGTATTTT
D gene: .; J gene: TRBJ2-7; V gene: TRBV21-1; clone size: many; CDR3 protein: CASRARRVAYEQYF; CDR3 DNA: TGTGCCAGCAGAGCACGCCGGGTCGCCTACGAGCAGTACTTC
D gene: .; J gene: TRBJ2-1; V gene: TRBV5-4; clone size: many; CDR3 protein: CASSWGLDSIEQFF; CDR3 DNA: TGTGCCAGCAGCTGGGGGCTGGACAGTATCGAGCAGTTCTTC
D gene: TRBD1; J gene: TRBJ2-7; V gene: TRBV28; clone size: many; CDR3 protein: CASSLRDRGSSYEQYF; CDR3 DNA: TGTGCCAGCAGTTTGCGGGACAGGGGGAGCTCCTACGAGCAGTACTTC
D gene: .; J gene: TRBJ1-5; V gene: TRBV5-5; clone size: many; CDR3 protein: CASSRTFSSNQPQHF; CDR3 DNA: TGTGCCAGCAGCAGGACGTTCAGTAGCAATCAGCCCCAGCATTTT
D gene: TRBD2; J gene: TRBJ2-2; V gene: TRBV29-1; clone size: many; CDR3 protein: CSVEREGTGELFF; CDR3 DNA: TGCAGCGTTGAAAGGGAGGGCACCGGGGAGCTGTTTTTT
D gene: .; J gene: TRBJ2-6; V gene: TRBV15; clone size: many; CDR3 protein: CATSSAGSGANVLTF; CDR3 DNA: TGTGCCACCAGCAGCGCAGGCTCTGGGGCCAACGTCCTGACTTTC
D gene: TRBD2; J gene: TRBJ2-5; V gene: TRBV5-1; clone size: many; CDR3 protein: CASSTTGTSGGQETQYF; CDR3 DNA: TGCGCCAGCAGCACGACCGGGACTAGCGGGGGTCAAGAGACCCAGTACTTC
D gene: TRBD2; J gene: TRBJ2-7; V gene: TRBV3-1; clone size: many; CDR3 protein: CASSQQTSGAPYEQYF; CDR3 DNA: TGTGCCAGCAGCCAACAGACTAGCGGGGCCCCCTACGAGCAGTACTTC
D gene: .; J gene: TRBJ2-3; V gene: TRBV10-2; clone size: many; CDR3 protein: CASSEPTDTQYF; CDR3 DNA: TGCGCCAGCAGTGAGCCCACAGATACGCAGTATTTT